This TCR beta chain was observed in a study of blood T cell repertoires in COVID-19. To note about this clone: Other DNA variants within this sample encode the same CDR3.

In Seattle, patients joined the study during active infection and were tracked longitudinally. The CDR3 runs to 15 residues. Per germline, CDR1 GTSNPN and CDR2 SVGIG (reference sequence). The V end was cut by 0 bases, the J end by 3 bases, with 13 bases between. Produced via immunoSEQ multiplex PCR; TCRdb's table is partial and in-frame only. The sample holds fewer than 700,000 clones; 85% to 90% are singletons and the top ten take 7.5% to 9%. The chain has TRBV30 and TRBJ2-3; D gene uncertain. The origin of this receptor is a woman aged 50 to 60 with COVID-19, enrolled during active disease. Sequenced: peripheral blood. The CDR3 sequence is CAWSVLAGRTDTQYF. CDR3 DNA: TGTGCCTGGAGTGTTTTGGCCGGCAGGACAGATACGCAGTATTTT.